The rows below give T cell receptor beta chains drawn from one sample of a study of CD8 T cells in Susac syndrome. TCRdb analysed the immunoSEQ multiplex PCR reads with MiXCR anew, one entry per CDR3 protein. The profile shows some 300,000 distinct CDR3 sequences, 65% to 90% of them singletons. Sequencing was done on a sample of CD8+ T cells from PBMCs. The source is a human donor with multiple sclerosis. Both conserved end residues are part of each CDR3. The order of the fields is clone size, V gene, D gene, J gene, CDR3 DNA, CDR3 protein. The D gene is left open where the match is weak. Some rows mark clone size as missing; the rest say once, few, many or name a class of expanded clone.

clone size: .
V gene: TRBV5-1
D gene: .
J gene: TRBJ2-5
CDR3 DNA: TGCGCCAGCAGCTTGGGCACAGGGCAAGAGACCCAGTACTTC
CDR3 protein: CASSLGTGQETQYF

clone size: .
V gene: TRBV10-2
D gene: .
J gene: TRBJ1-1
CDR3 DNA: TGCGCCAGCAGCGGGGGACTTTCGAACACTGAAGCTTTCTTT
CDR3 protein: CASSGGLSNTEAFF

clone size: .
V gene: TRBV27
D gene: .
J gene: TRBJ2-5
CDR3 DNA: TGTGCCAGCGGTCAAGAGACCCAGTACTTC
CDR3 protein: CASGQETQYF

clone size: .
V gene: TRBV9
D gene: .
J gene: TRBJ2-3
CDR3 DNA: TGTGCCAGCAGCGGGGGACTCGGTGGAACAGATACGCAGTATTTT
CDR3 protein: CASSGGLGGTDTQYF

clone size: .
V gene: TRBV6-2/TRBV6-3
D gene: TRBD2
J gene: TRBJ2-1
CDR3 DNA: TGTGCCAGCAGTTACGAATTTCTTAGCGGGAGATACGACAATGAGCAGTTCTTC
CDR3 protein: CASSYEFLSGRYDNEQFF

clone size: .
V gene: TRBV5-6
D gene: .
J gene: TRBJ1-5
CDR3 DNA: TGTGCCAGCAGCTTGTCGGGAGATAGCAATCAGCCCCAGCATTTT
CDR3 protein: CASSLSGDSNQPQHF

clone size: .
V gene: TRBV30
D gene: .
J gene: TRBJ1-4
CDR3 DNA: TGTGCCTGGACCCCCCCCCGCAGGGCGGCTAATGAAAAACTGTTTTTT
CDR3 protein: CAWTPPRRAANEKLFF

clone size: once
V gene: TRBV28
D gene: .
J gene: TRBJ2-3
CDR3 DNA: TGTGCCAGCAGTTTACTAGTCGGGGCAGATACGCAGTATTTT
CDR3 protein: CASSLLVGADTQYF

clone size: .
V gene: TRBV29-1
D gene: TRBD1
J gene: TRBJ2-5
CDR3 DNA: TGCAGCGTTCATGGGGGACAGGGGGCTCTGGAGACCCAGTACTTC
CDR3 protein: CSVHGGQGALETQYF

clone size: .
V gene: TRBV25-1
D gene: .
J gene: TRBJ1-2
CDR3 DNA: TGTGCCAGCAGTGAAGGGGAAGGGTACCACTATGGCTACACCTTC
CDR3 protein: CASSEGEGYHYGYTF

clone size: few
V gene: TRBV7-6
D gene: TRBD2
J gene: TRBJ2-2
CDR3 DNA: TGTGCCAGCAGCTCAGATCTAGCGGGAGACACCGGGGAGCTGTTTTTT
CDR3 protein: CASSSDLAGDTGELFF

clone size: .
V gene: TRBV5-4
D gene: TRBD2
J gene: TRBJ2-3
CDR3 DNA: TGTGCCAGCAGCACGTGGACTAGCGGCACAGATACGCAGTATTTT
CDR3 protein: CASSTWTSGTDTQYF

clone size: .
V gene: TRBV6-6
D gene: TRBD2
J gene: TRBJ2-5
CDR3 DNA: TGTGCCAGCAGTCCACTCGAACTAGCGGGAGGAGAGACCCAGTACTTC
CDR3 protein: CASSPLELAGGETQYF

clone size: .
V gene: TRBV7-9
D gene: .
J gene: TRBJ1-1
CDR3 DNA: TGTGCCAGCAGCCAACCTAGGGTCCAGGTTAACACTGAAGCTTTCTTT
CDR3 protein: CASSQPRVQVNTEAFF

clone size: few
V gene: TRBV19
D gene: .
J gene: TRBJ2-7
CDR3 DNA: TGTGCCAGTAGCCCCAGCGCCTCCTACGAGCAGTACTTC
CDR3 protein: CASSPSASYEQYF

clone size: .
V gene: TRBV19
D gene: TRBD2
J gene: TRBJ2-1
CDR3 DNA: TGTGCCAGTAGTATTATAGGCTCATGGAGCGGGAGCTCCTACAATGAGCAGTTCTTC
CDR3 protein: CASSIIGSWSGSSYNEQFF

clone size: once
V gene: TRBV27
D gene: TRBD1
J gene: TRBJ2-5
CDR3 DNA: TGTGCCAGCAACAAACAGGGGGGACTGGAGACCCAGTACTTC
CDR3 protein: CASNKQGGLETQYF

clone size: few
V gene: TRBV7-9
D gene: TRBD2
J gene: TRBJ2-1
CDR3 DNA: TGTGCCAGCAGTCCCCCGGGACTAGCGGGCTACAATGAGCAGTTCTTC
CDR3 protein: CASSPPGLAGYNEQFF

clone size: .
V gene: TRBV9
D gene: TRBD1
J gene: TRBJ1-5
CDR3 DNA: TGTGCCAGCAGCGTAGGAGGGGGCGCGGGTCAGCCCCAGCATTTT
CDR3 protein: CASSVGGGAGQPQHF

clone size: .
V gene: TRBV7-9
D gene: .
J gene: TRBJ2-1
CDR3 DNA: TGTGCCAGCAGCCCGGGGACCCCTAGTTACAATGAGCAGTTCTTC
CDR3 protein: CASSPGTPSYNEQFF

clone size: .
V gene: TRBV3-1
D gene: .
J gene: TRBJ1-1
CDR3 DNA: TGTGCCAGCAGCCAAGATCTTTGGGCCGGCAACACTGAAGCTTTCTTT
CDR3 protein: CASSQDLWAGNTEAFF

clone size: .
V gene: TRBV6-6
D gene: TRBD2
J gene: TRBJ2-7
CDR3 DNA: TGTGCCAGCAGTTACGGGGGACTAGCGGGAGTTCGCGAGCAGTACTTC
CDR3 protein: CASSYGGLAGVREQYF

clone size: .
V gene: TRBV20-1
D gene: .
J gene: TRBJ2-7
CDR3 DNA: TGCAGTGCCCCCTTTAGCGGATACTCCTACGAGCAGTACTTC
CDR3 protein: CSAPFSGYSYEQYF

clone size: .
V gene: TRBV28
D gene: TRBD1
J gene: TRBJ1-1
CDR3 DNA: TGTGCCAGCAGTACCGGGACAGTCAGGAACACTGAAGCTTTCTTT
CDR3 protein: CASSTGTVRNTEAFF

clone size: .
V gene: TRBV5-4
D gene: .
J gene: TRBJ2-3
CDR3 DNA: TGTGCCAGCACCCAGGGTAGCCAGGCAGATACGCAGTATTTT
CDR3 protein: CASTQGSQADTQYF

clone size: few
V gene: TRBV30
D gene: TRBD1
J gene: TRBJ2-3
CDR3 DNA: TGTGCTTTTGGACAGGGACTTACCAGCACAGATACGCAGTATTTT
CDR3 protein: CAFGQGLTSTDTQYF

clone size: .
V gene: TRBV13
D gene: .
J gene: TRBJ1-1
CDR3 DNA: TGTGCCAGCAGCTTATCCACACCCCTTGAAGCTTTCTTT
CDR3 protein: CASSLSTPLEAFF

clone size: .
V gene: TRBV7-2
D gene: .
J gene: TRBJ1-5
CDR3 DNA: TGTGCCAGCAGCTCTCCAGGGTACGGCAATCAGCCCCAGCATTTT
CDR3 protein: CASSSPGYGNQPQHF

clone size: once
V gene: TRBV7-9
D gene: .
J gene: TRBJ2-7
CDR3 DNA: TGTGCCAGCACCGTACTCGAACAGGGACCCTACGAGCAGTACTTC
CDR3 protein: CASTVLEQGPYEQYF

clone size: .
V gene: TRBV2
D gene: .
J gene: TRBJ1-1
CDR3 DNA: TGTGCCCTGGGAGGGCTTCCGAACACTGAAGCTTTCTTT
CDR3 protein: CALGGLPNTEAFF

clone size: .
V gene: TRBV4-3
D gene: TRBD1
J gene: TRBJ1-1
CDR3 DNA: TGCGCCAGCAGCCAAGATGTCCCCAGGGGGGTGAACACTGAAGCTTTCTTT
CDR3 protein: CASSQDVPRGVNTEAFF

clone size: .
V gene: TRBV14
D gene: .
J gene: TRBJ2-1
CDR3 DNA: TGTGCCAGCAGCCACCTAGATGCGGGCTACAATGAGCAGTTCTTC
CDR3 protein: CASSHLDAGYNEQFF

clone size: .
V gene: TRBV7-9
D gene: .
J gene: TRBJ1-1
CDR3 DNA: TGTGCCAGCAGCTCGATAGAAGGGGCTATCACTGAAGCTTTCTTT
CDR3 protein: CASSSIEGAITEAFF

clone size: once
V gene: TRBV28
D gene: .
J gene: TRBJ2-7
CDR3 DNA: TGTGCCAGCAGCATCACTAACTACGAGCAGTACTTC
CDR3 protein: CASSITNYEQYF

clone size: once
V gene: TRBV30
D gene: TRBD1
J gene: TRBJ2-2
CDR3 DNA: TGTGCCTGGAGCGCACTCTTCCGGGACAGGGTATTGAGCACCGGGGAGCTGTTTTTT
CDR3 protein: CAWSALFRDRVLSTGELFF

clone size: .
V gene: TRBV29-1
D gene: .
J gene: TRBJ2-5
CDR3 DNA: TGCAGCGTTGAAGACCAGGGTTGGGAGACCCAGTACTTC
CDR3 protein: CSVEDQGWETQYF

clone size: .
V gene: TRBV28
D gene: TRBD2
J gene: TRBJ2-7
CDR3 DNA: TGTGCCAGCAGACCGGGACTAGCGGGAGGCCCCACCTACGAGCAGTACTTC
CDR3 protein: CASRPGLAGGPTYEQYF

clone size: .
V gene: TRBV20-1
D gene: .
J gene: TRBJ2-7
CDR3 DNA: TGCAGTGCTAGAGATCCTGGGGGCCGAGAGCAGTACTTC
CDR3 protein: CSARDPGGREQYF

clone size: few
V gene: TRBV3-1
D gene: .
J gene: TRBJ2-7
CDR3 DNA: TGTGCCAGCAGCCAAATTTCGGGCAGCTCCTACGAGCAGTACTTC
CDR3 protein: CASSQISGSSYEQYF

clone size: .
V gene: TRBV7-9
D gene: .
J gene: TRBJ2-5
CDR3 DNA: TGTGCCAGCAGCCCTCCCTACCGGGATCAAGAGACCCAGTACTTC
CDR3 protein: CASSPPYRDQETQYF

clone size: .
V gene: TRBV20-1
D gene: TRBD2
J gene: TRBJ2-7
CDR3 DNA: TGCAGTGCTAGTAAACGGGAGGGAAGCTACGAGCAGTACTTC
CDR3 protein: CSASKREGSYEQYF

clone size: .
V gene: TRBV7-9
D gene: TRBD1
J gene: TRBJ1-4
CDR3 DNA: TGTGCCAGCAGCCGGACAGGGAAGGAGGAAAAACTGTTTTTT
CDR3 protein: CASSRTGKEEKLFF

clone size: .
V gene: TRBV7-2
D gene: TRBD2
J gene: TRBJ2-5
CDR3 DNA: TGTGCCAGCAGCTTGTTGGCTAGCGGCGCCGGGGAGACCCAGTACTTC
CDR3 protein: CASSLLASGAGETQYF

clone size: .
V gene: TRBV3-1
D gene: .
J gene: TRBJ2-2
CDR3 DNA: TGTGCCAGCAGCCAAGTTCACGGGGAGCTGTTTTTT
CDR3 protein: CASSQVHGELFF

clone size: .
V gene: TRBV4-3
D gene: TRBD2
J gene: TRBJ2-4
CDR3 DNA: TGCGCCAGCAGCCAGGGTGCGGGAGGGCCTGGATACATTCAGTACTTC
CDR3 protein: CASSQGAGGPGYIQYF